This T cell receptor (beta chain) was captured by sequencing in a study of graft-versus-host responses after intestinal transplantation. The wider study: The recipients all started with anti-thymocyte globulin induction and then took tacrolimus and steroids for around three years. Overall study findings and caveats: Early post-transplant HvG declines were associated with peak circulating GvH clone levels. Analysis identified GvH clones in recipient marrow, with some appearing first in ileum or blood.

Of note for this clone: Antigen: not known.

V lost 4 bases to trimming and J lost 4 bases, with 17 bases between them. CDR1 is SEHNR and CDR2 is FQNEAQ in the germline V gene (reference sequence). This CDR3 spans 15 amino acids. Sequenced by immunoSEQ multiplex PCR; TCRdb stores in-frame clones only, minus some. Here the sample spans fewer than 120,000 clones, around 93% being singletons. The sample was unstimulated CD8+ T cells sorted from spleen or lymph node cells, taken before intestinal transplant. This rearrangement joins TRBV7-9 to TRBJ2-7; D is perhaps TRBD2 (6 bases). This clonotype was sampled from a human donor who received an intestinal transplant. The CDR3 nucleotides are TGTGCCAGCAGCTCGGGGGATAGGACGGGGTACGAGCAGTACTTC. It specifies CASSSGDRTGYEQYF.